One and the same sample provided the 5 T cell receptor beta chains below, sequenced in a study of blood T cell repertoires in COVID-19. Method: immunoSEQ multiplex PCR; TCRdb's copy keeps in-frame clones and lacks some. The table lists around 190,000 clones, 86% of them singletons. Material: PBMCs or T cells enriched from blood (not recorded which). The receptors come from a woman aged 40-49 years in a cohort exposed to, infected with or recovered from COVID-19 (not recorded which).

The gene calls are TRBV11-2 and TRBJ2-5, with 15 bases fitting TRBD2. CDR3 size: 16 residues. Trimming took 5 bases from V and 5 from J; bases not matched to a gene: 6. CDR1 and CDR2 (germline): SGHAT, FQNNGV. This chain's CDR3 is CASSIGLAGGRETQYF. CDR3 nucleotides: TGTGCCAGCAGCATCGGACTAGCGGGGGGGCGGGAGACCCAGTACTTC. The whole variable domain, remainder taken from reference TRBV11-2 and TRBJ2-5, is EAGVAQSPRYKIIEKRQSVAFWCNPISGHATLYWYQQILGQGPKLLIQFQNNGVVDDSQLPKDRFSAERLKGVDSTLKIQPAKLEDSAVYLCASSIGLAGGRETQYFGPGTRLLVL.

This chain uses TRBV27 with TRBJ2-1; 10 nucleotides match TRBD2. Per the germline V gene, CDR1 is MNHEY and CDR2 is SMNVEV (reference sequence). J gave up 7 bases and V 1 base, and 7 bases lay outside the gene matches. The CDR3 runs 16 residues. CDR3 amino acids: CASSLYGLAGVNEQFF. CDR3 coding DNA: TGTGCCAGCAGTTTATATGGCCTAGCGGGAGTTAATGAGCAGTTCTTC.

The chain recombines TRBV2 with TRBJ1-1; TRBD1 matches 7 bases. Losses at the gene ends were 4 bases for V and 3 bases for J; bases not matched to a gene: 8. CDR1 and CDR2 from the germline V gene are SNHLY and FYNNEI. The CDR3 runs 15 residues. The CDR3 nucleotides read TGTGCCAGCAGTGGACAGGGAGGAAGGGACACTGAAGCTTTCTTT. This sequence encodes CASSGQGGRDTEAFF.

The chain recombines TRBV4-1 with TRBJ1-2; D ambiguous. The CDR3 covers 14 residues. CDR1 is MGHRA, CDR2 YSYEKL, per germline. V lost 1 base, J lost 8 bases, and 14 bases lay in between. CDR3 sequence: CASSQGRGPRGYTF. CDR3 in DNA: TGCGCCAGCAGCCAAGGACGAGGTCCTAGGGGCTACACCTTC.

V usage is TRBV28 and J usage is TRBJ1-6; no firm D call. In germline, CDR1 is MDHEN, CDR2 SYDVKM. V was pared by 3 bases and J by 9 bases, with 6 bases between. The CDR3 is 12 residues long. CDR3 loop: CASSFGSSPLHF. The CDR3, as DNA: TGTGCCAGCAGTTTCGGGAGTTCACCCCTCCACTTT.